A single T cell receptor (beta chain) is shown here with its context. These data originate in a study of human T cells and chemical hapten exposure. At the level of the study: The patients were mostly female; they had alopecia areata, totalis or universalis.

Using its own MiXCR run on the RACE reads, TCRdb lists one record per CDR3 protein. The repertoire holds some 300,000 distinct CDR3 sequences, with 5.5% as singletons. Time point meaning: pre-sensitization, week 0. The treatment: therapeutic diphenylcyclopropenone sensitization with weekly scalp DPC. The sample consisted of whole blood, taken in connection with sensitization to the hapten diphenylcyclopropenone (DPC). The sequence came from a woman aged 18 to 35 with alopecia areata. Some clones in this sample may be carry-over from other donors' samples.

Here the CDR3 reads CASSPDRYSNQPQHF. The CDR3 DNA is TGTGCCAGCAGCCCGGACAGGTATAGCAATCAGCCCCAGCATTTT. The V call is TRBV7-8, the J call TRBJ1-5; 7 bases map to TRBD1. V trimming: 5 bases; J trimming: 0 bases; junction bases outside the gene matches: 4. Germline assignment: CDR1 SGHVS and CDR2 FQNEAQ. The CDR3 extends over 15 amino acids.